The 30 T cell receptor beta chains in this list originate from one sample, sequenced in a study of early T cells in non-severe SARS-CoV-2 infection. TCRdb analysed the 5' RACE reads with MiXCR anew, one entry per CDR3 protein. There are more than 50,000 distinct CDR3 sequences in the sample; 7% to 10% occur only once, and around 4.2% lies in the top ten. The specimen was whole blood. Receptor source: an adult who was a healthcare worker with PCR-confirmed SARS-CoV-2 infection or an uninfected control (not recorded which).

Here the CDR3 DNA reads TGTGCCAGCAGTGACGCCCCAAAGAACGAGCAGTACTTC. As protein: CASSDAPKNEQYF. The chain recombines TRBV2 with TRBJ2-7; D is uncertain. Germline V gene sequence: CDR1 SNHLY, CDR2 FYNNEI. V lost 3 bases and J 5 bases, leaving 11 bases between the germline ends. This CDR3 has 13 amino acids.

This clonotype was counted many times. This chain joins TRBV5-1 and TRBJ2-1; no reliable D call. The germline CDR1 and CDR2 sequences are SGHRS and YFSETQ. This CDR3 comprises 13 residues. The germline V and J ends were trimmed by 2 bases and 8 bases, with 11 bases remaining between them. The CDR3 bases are TGCGCCAGCAGCTTTTACAGCCAGGATGAGCAGTTCTTC. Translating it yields CASSFYSQDEQFF.

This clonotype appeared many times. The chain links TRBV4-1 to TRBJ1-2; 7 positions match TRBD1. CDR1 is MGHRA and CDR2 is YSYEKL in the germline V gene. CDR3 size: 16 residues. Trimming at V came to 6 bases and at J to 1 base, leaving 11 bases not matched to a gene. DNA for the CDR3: TGCGCCAGCAGGAAAAGTCCAGGGACAGATAACTATGGCTACACCTTC. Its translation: CASRKSPGTDNYGYTF.

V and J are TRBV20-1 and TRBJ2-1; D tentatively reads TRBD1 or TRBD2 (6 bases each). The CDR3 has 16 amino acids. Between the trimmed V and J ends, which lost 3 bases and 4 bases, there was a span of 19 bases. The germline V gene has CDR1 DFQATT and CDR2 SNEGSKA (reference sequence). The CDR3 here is CSASWSQGRGYNEQFF. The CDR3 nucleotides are TGCAGTGCTAGTTGGTCACAGGGCCGGGGGTACAATGAGCAGTTCTTC.

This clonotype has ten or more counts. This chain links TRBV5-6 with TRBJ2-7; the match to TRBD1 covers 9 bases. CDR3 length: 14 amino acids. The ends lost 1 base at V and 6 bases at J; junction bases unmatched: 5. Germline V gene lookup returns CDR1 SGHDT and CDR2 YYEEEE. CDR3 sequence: CASSLWDRVSEQYF. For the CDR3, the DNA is TGTGCCAGCAGCTTGTGGGACAGGGTAAGCGAGCAGTACTTC. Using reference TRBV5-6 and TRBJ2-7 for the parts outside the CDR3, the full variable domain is DAGVTQSPTHLIKTRGQQVTLRCSPKSGHDTVSWYQQALGQGPQFIFQYYEEEERQRGNFPDRFSGHQFPNYSSELNVNALLLGDSALYLCASSLWDRVSEQYFGPGTRLTVT.

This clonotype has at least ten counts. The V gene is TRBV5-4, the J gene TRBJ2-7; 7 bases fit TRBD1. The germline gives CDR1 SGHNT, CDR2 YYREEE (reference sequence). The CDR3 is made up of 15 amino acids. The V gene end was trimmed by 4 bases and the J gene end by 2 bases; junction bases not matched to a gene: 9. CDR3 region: CASSTRQGGTYEQYF. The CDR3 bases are TGTGCCAGCAGCACCAGACAGGGTGGAACCTACGAGCAGTACTTC.

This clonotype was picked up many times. CDR3 loop: CASSPGPRNEQFF. As DNA, the CDR3 is TGTGCCAGCAGCCCAGGCCCCCGCAATGAGCAGTTCTTC. The gene calls are TRBV7-9 and TRBJ2-1; no clear D gene. This CDR3 has 13 residues. From germline, CDR1 is SEHNR and CDR2 FQNEAQ (reference sequence). V lost 5 bases and J lost 6, with 11 bases in between.

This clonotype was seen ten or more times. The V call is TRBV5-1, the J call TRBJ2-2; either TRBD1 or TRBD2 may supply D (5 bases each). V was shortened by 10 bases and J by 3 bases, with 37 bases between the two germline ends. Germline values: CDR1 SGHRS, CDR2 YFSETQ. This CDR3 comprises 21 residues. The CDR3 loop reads CASRYPLGVSSAFSYTGELFF. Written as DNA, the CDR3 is TGCGCCTCCCGATACCCACTGGGGGTTTCATCGGCTTTCTCATACACCGGGGAGCTGTTTTTT.

The CDR3 bases are TGTGCCAGCAGTCTTAGCGGGAGCCAAGAGACCCAGTACTTC. Translation gives CASSLSGSQETQYF. The rearrangement uses TRBV6-2 or TRBV6-3 and TRBJ2-5; 9 positions agree with TRBD2. V was clipped by 5 bases and J by 1 base; unmatched bases: 2. The germline V gene has CDR1 MNHEY and CDR2 SVGEGT. CDR3 length equals 14 residues.

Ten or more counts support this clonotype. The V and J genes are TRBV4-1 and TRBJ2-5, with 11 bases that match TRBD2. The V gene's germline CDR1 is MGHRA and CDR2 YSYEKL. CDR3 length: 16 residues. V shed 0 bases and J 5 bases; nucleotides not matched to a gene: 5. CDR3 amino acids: CASSQDLAGGEETQYF. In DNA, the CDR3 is TGCGCCAGCAGCCAAGATCTAGCGGGAGGAGAGGAGACCCAGTACTTC.

For the CDR3, the DNA is TGTGCCAGCAGCTTGACAGGGGGCTTGATTCAGCCCCAGCATTTT. Its protein is CASSLTGGLIQPQHF. The chain is built from TRBV7-2 and TRBJ1-5, with TRBD1 matching 10 bases. V shed 3 bases, J shed 6 bases, and the junction held 5 bases outside the gene matches. CDR1 is SGHTA and CDR2 is FQGNSA in the germline V gene. This CDR3 is 15 amino acids long.

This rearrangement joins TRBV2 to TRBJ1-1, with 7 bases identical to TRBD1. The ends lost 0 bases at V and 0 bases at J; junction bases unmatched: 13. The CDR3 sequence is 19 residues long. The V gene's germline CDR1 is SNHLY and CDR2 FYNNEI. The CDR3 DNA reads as TGTGCCAGCAGTGAAGCGACAGGGCTTGCTACCATAATGAACACTGAAGCTTTCTTT. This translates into CASSEATGLATIMNTEAFF.

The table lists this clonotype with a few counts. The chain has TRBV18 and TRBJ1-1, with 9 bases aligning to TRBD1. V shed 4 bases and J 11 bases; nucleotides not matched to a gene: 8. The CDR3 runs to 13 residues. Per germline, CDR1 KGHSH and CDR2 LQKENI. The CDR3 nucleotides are TGTGCCAGCTCACGACAGGGGGACTCCCTCGCTTTCTTT. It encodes CASSRQGDSLAFF.

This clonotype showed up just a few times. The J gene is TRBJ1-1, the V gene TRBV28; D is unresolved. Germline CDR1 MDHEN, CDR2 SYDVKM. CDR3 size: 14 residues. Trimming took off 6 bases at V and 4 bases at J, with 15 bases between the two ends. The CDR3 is CASSQARQVTEAFF. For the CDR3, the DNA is TGTGCCAGCAGCCAAGCGCGGCAAGTCACTGAAGCTTTCTTT.

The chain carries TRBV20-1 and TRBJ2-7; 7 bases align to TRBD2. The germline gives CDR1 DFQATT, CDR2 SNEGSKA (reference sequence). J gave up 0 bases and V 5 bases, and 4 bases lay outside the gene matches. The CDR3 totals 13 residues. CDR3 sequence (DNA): TGCAGTGCTGACGGGGGGAGCTCCTACGAGCAGTACTTC. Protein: CSADGGSSYEQYF.

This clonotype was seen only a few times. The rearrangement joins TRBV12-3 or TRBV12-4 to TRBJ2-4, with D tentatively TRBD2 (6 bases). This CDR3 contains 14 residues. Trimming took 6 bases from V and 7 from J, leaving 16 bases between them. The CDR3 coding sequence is TGTGCCAGCAGAACCCGGGTCGGGAGTAACATTCAGTACTTC. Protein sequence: CASRTRVGSNIQYF.

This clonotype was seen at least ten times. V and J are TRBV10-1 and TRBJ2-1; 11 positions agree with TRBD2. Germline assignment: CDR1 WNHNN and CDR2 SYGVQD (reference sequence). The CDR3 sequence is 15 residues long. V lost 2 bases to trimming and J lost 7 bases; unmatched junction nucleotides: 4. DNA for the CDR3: TGCGCCAGCAGTGAGCCTAGCGGGGGGCTAAATGAGCAGTTCTTC. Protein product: CASSEPSGGLNEQFF.

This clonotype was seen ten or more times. As DNA, the CDR3 is TGTGCCAGCAGTGGGACAGGGAACAATCAGCCCCAGCATTTT. Translation: CASSGTGNNQPQHF. The chain joins TRBV6-1 to TRBJ1-5; 8 nucleotides match TRBD1. Germline V gene sequence: CDR1 MNHNS, CDR2 SASEGT. Trimming cost V 4 bases and J 3 bases; bases outside gene matches: 2. The CDR3 is made up of 14 amino acids.

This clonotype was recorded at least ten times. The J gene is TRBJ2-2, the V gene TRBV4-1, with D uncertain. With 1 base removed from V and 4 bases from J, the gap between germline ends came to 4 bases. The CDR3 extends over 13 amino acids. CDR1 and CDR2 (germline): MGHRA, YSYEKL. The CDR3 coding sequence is TGCGCCAGCAGCCAAGTCCTCACCGGGGAGCTGTTTTTT. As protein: CASSQVLTGELFF.

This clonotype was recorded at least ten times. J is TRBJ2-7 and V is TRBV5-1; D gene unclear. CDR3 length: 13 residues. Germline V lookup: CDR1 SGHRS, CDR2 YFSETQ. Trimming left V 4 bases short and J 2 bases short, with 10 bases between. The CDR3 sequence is CASSPGWTYEQYF. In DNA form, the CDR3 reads TGCGCCAGCAGCCCCGGATGGACCTACGAGCAGTACTTC.

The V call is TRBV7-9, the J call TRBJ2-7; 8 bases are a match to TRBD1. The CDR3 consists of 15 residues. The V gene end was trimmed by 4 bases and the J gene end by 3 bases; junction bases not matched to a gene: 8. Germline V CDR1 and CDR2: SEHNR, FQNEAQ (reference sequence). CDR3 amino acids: CASSSEGQGYYEQYF. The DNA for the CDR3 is TGTGCCAGCAGCTCAGAAGGACAGGGCTACTACGAGCAGTACTTC.

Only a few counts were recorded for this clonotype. The CDR3 loop is CSARKGATREQYF. DNA of the CDR3: TGCAGTGCTAGGAAGGGGGCGACGAGAGAGCAGTACTTC. The chain carries TRBV20-1 and TRBJ2-7; 7 nucleotides line up with TRBD1. The CDR3 loop spans 13 amino acids. Germline CDR1 is DFQATT and CDR2 is SNEGSKA (reference sequence). The ends lost 3 bases at V and 7 bases at J; junction bases unmatched: 9.

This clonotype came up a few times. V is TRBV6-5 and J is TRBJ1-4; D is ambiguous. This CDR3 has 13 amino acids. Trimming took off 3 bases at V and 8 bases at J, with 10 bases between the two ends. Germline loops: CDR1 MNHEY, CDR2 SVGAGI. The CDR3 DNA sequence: TGTGCCAGCAGTTATTCGGGGTACGAAAAACTGTTTTTT. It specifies CASSYSGYEKLFF.

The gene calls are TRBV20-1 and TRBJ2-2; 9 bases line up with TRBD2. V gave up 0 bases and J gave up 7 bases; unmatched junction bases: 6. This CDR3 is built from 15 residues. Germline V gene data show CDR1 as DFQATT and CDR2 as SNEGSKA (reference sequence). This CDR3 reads CSARDWREGVGELFF. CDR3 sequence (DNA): TGCAGTGCTAGAGACTGGCGGGAGGGCGTCGGGGAGCTGTTTTTT.

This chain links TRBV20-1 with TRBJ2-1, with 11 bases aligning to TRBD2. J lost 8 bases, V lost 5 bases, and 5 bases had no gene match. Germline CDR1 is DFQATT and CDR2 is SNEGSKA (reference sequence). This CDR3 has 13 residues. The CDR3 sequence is CSAQGLAGHEQFF. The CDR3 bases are TGCAGTGCTCAAGGACTAGCGGGCCATGAGCAGTTCTTC.

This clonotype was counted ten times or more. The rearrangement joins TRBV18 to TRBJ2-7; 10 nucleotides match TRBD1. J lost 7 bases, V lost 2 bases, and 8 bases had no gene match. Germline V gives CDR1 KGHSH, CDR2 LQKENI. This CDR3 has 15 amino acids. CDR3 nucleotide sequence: TGTGCCAGCTCACCATCTGGGGACAGGGGCGCTGAGCAGTACTTC. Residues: CASSPSGDRGAEQYF.

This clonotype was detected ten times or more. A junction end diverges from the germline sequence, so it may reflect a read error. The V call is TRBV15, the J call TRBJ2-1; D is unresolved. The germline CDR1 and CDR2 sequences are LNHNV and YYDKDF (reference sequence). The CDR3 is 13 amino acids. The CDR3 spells CATSRDQERMVVF. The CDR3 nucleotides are TGTGCCACCAGCAGAGATCAAGAGAGAATGGTGGTCTTC. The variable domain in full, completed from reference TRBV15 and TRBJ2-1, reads DAMVIQNPRYQVTQFGKPVTLSCSQTLNHNVMYWYQQKSSQAPKLLFHYYDKDFNNEADTPDNFQSRRPNTSFCFLDIRSPGLGDTAMYLCATSRDQERMVVFGPGTRLTVL.

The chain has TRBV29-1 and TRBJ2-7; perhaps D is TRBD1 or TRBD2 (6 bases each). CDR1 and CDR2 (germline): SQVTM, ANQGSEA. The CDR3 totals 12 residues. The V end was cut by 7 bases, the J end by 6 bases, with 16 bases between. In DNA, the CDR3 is TGCAGCGGCTTGGGGGGACAAGGCGAGCAGTACTTC. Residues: CSGLGGQGEQYF.

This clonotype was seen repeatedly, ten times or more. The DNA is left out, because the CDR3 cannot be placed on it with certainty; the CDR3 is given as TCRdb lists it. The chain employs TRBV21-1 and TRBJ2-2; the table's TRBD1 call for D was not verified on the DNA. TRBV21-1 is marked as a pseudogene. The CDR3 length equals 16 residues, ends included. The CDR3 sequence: CASSNHGQGTPGSCFF.

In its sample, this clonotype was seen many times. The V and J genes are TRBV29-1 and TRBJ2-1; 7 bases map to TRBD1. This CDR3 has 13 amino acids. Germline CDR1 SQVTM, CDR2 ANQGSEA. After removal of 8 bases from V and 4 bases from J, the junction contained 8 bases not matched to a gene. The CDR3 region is CSSLGGQYNEQFF. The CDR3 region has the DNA TGCAGCTCCCTTGGGGGACAGTACAATGAGCAGTTCTTC.